The present T cell receptor (beta chain) was sequenced within a study of cytomegalovirus exposure and HLA in healthy donors. Whole-study context: Across around 400 genotyped donors, 81% landed in the Caucasian-associated ancestry cluster. Whole-study results and caveats: Association with HLA alleles at 0.05 false discovery rate was found for about 17,000 TCR beta sequences in a later analysis.

60 Vbeta and 13 Jbeta primers were used in PCR. Method: immunoSEQ multiplex PCR; TCRdb's copy keeps in-frame clones and lacks some. Of about 100,000 clones listed, 65% to 80% are singletons. CDR3 length equals 14 residues. CDR1 is SGHRS, CDR2 YFSETQ, per germline. Trimming at V came to 4 bases and at J to 4 bases, leaving 7 bases not matched to a gene. As to this clone: Its target is not known.

The rearrangement links TRBV5-1 to TRBJ2-5; 7 nucleotides line up with TRBD1. The sequence was obtained from a man aged 45-65 years in good health and CMV-seronegative. Material for sequencing was PBMCs. CDR3 sequence: CASSPRQGGETQYF. As DNA, the CDR3 is TGCGCCAGCAGCCCAAGACAGGGCGGAGAGACCCAGTACTTC.